This T cell receptor beta chain is drawn from a study of blood T cell repertoires in COVID-19. Trimming pared 6 bases from V and 0 bases from J, leaving 8 bases between. Germline CDR1 SNHLY, CDR2 FYNNEI. The CDR3 is 13 amino acids. The data were produced by immunoSEQ multiplex PCR, yet TCRdb's version contains in-frame clones alone and is incomplete. The table records about 100,000 clones, approximately 90% of them present only once. The chain links TRBV2 to TRBJ2-5, with D possibly matching TRBD2 (6 bases). This TCR was recovered from a human donor with active COVID-19. The donor label of this sample is uncertain. Input material: peripheral blood. The CDR3: CASRGGDQETQYF. The CDR3 DNA follows: TGTGCCAGCAGGGGCGGGGACCAAGAGACCCAGTACTTC.